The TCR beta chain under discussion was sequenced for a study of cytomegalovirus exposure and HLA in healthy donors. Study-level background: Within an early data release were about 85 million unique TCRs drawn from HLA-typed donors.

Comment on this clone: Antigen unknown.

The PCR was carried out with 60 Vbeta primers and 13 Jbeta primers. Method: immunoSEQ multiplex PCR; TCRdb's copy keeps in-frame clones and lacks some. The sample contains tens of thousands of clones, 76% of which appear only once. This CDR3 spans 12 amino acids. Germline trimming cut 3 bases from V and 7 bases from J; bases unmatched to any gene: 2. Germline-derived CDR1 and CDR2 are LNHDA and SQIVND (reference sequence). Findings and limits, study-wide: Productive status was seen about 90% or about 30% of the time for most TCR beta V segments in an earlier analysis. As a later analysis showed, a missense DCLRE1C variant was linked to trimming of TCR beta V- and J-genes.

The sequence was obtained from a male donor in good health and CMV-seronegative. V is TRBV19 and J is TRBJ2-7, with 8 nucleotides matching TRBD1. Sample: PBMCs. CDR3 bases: TGTGCCAGTAGTATCCGACAGGGGGAGCAGTACTTC. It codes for CASSIRQGEQYF.